This note documents a single T cell receptor beta chain sequence. The data derive from a study of cytomegalovirus exposure and HLA in healthy donors. PCR amplification relied on 60 Vbeta primers (plus 13 Jbeta primers). The repertoire was sequenced with immunoSEQ multiplex PCR; TCRdb's copy has only in-frame clones and lacks some. The sample carries hundreds of thousands of clones, about 89% recorded once. Material for sequencing was PBMCs. The TCR was taken from a woman under 30 in good health and CMV-seronegative.

This CDR3 is CASLRDRAAGNTIYF. The CDR3 bases are TGTGCCAGTCTCCGGGACAGGGCTGCTGGAAACACCATATATTTT. The gene calls are TRBV19 and TRBJ1-3, with 9 nucleotides matching TRBD1. CDR3 length: 15 amino acids. J lost 2 bases, V lost 8 bases, and 7 bases had no gene match. Germline assignment: CDR1 LNHDA and CDR2 SQIVND (reference sequence).